These 22 T cell receptor beta chains were all obtained from the same sample, sequenced in a study of blood T cell repertoires in COVID-19. Clones were sequenced by immunoSEQ multiplex PCR, and TCRdb holds only the in-frame ones, with some missing. The data hold 210,000 or so clones, with nearly 90% observed a single time. The sequenced material came from peripheral blood. The receptor source for this set is a woman aged 18 to 35 who had recovered from COVID-19.

V gene TRBV7-9 combines with J gene TRBJ1-1, with D possibly being TRBD1 (6 bases). V was shortened by 5 bases and J by 6 bases, with 16 bases between the two germline ends. Germline CDR1 reads SEHNR; CDR2 reads FQNEAQ (reference sequence). The CDR3 extends over 14 amino acids. CDR3 residues: CASSDSSGAAEAFF. The CDR3 DNA reads TGTGCCAGCAGCGATTCGTCAGGGGCGGCTGAAGCTTTCTTT.

The chain links TRBV5-5 to TRBJ1-2; 10 nucleotides match TRBD1. V lost 4 bases, J lost 2 bases, and 5 bases stayed unmatched. The germline V gene encodes CDR1 SGHKS and CDR2 YYEKEE (reference sequence). This CDR3 is 15 amino acids long. The chain's CDR3 is CASSPRGQGNYGYTF. CDR3 DNA: TGTGCCAGCAGCCCTAGGGGACAGGGGAACTATGGCTACACCTTC.

The chain links TRBV19 to TRBJ1-1; 7 bases are a match to TRBD1. V lost 4 bases and J lost 1; bases outside the gene matches: 6. The CDR3 totals 15 residues. Germline V lookup: CDR1 LNHDA, CDR2 SQIVND (reference sequence). The CDR3 is CASSTTGQSNTEAFF. The CDR3 region has the DNA TGTGCCAGTAGTACAACGGGACAGTCGAACACTGAAGCTTTCTTT.

The chain employs TRBV30 and TRBJ1-4, with 7 bases aligning to TRBD1. Germline V gene data show CDR1 as GTSNPN and CDR2 as SVGIG (reference sequence). The CDR3 is 13 residues long. With V trimmed by 8 bases and J by 10 bases, 13 bases remained unmatched. The CDR3 loop is CASDTNRGGKLFF. CDR3 nucleotides: TGTGCCAGCGATACTAACAGGGGAGGAAAACTGTTTTTT.

This clone was seen once. CDR3: CASSLDTASYGYTF. DNA for the CDR3: TGTGCCAGCAGCTTAGATACAGCTTCATATGGCTACACCTTC. The chain has TRBV13 and TRBJ1-2; D unresolved. The CDR3 covers 14 residues. Germline lookup yields CDR1 PRHDT and CDR2 FYEKMQ (reference sequence). V dropped 1 base and J dropped 5 bases, with 11 bases sitting between them.

The chain combines TRBV13 with TRBJ2-7, with TRBD1 matching over 10 bases. Germline CDR1 and CDR2: PRHDT and FYEKMQ (reference sequence). This CDR3 spans 15 amino acids. The V gene end was trimmed by 5 bases and the J gene end by 3 bases; junction bases not matched to a gene: 7. This chain's CDR3 is CASSKRGQGNYEQYF. As DNA, the CDR3 is TGTGCCAGCAGCAAAAGGGGACAGGGGAACTACGAGCAGTACTTC.

This clone was recorded only once. This sequence joins TRBV30 and TRBJ1-2; maybe TRBD1 (6 bases). Trimming stripped 5 bases from V and 6 bases from J, with 16 bases between. The CDR3 extends over 13 amino acids. Germline lookup yields CDR1 GTSNPN and CDR2 SVGIG (reference sequence). CDR3 protein: CAWQRQAQDGYTF. The CDR3 DNA reads as TGTGCCTGGCAAAGACAGGCCCAGGATGGCTACACCTTC.

The chain employs TRBV18 and TRBJ1-5; D gene unclear. The CDR3 has 15 amino acids. Germline CDR1 reads KGHSH; CDR2 reads LQKENI. With 3 bases removed from V and 1 base from J, the gap between germline ends came to 10 bases. CDR3 sequence reads: CASSPAGMSNQPQHF. The CDR3 coding sequence is TGTGCCAGCTCACCGGCAGGTATGAGCAATCAGCCCCAGCATTTT.

The V call is TRBV30, the J call TRBJ1-4; the D is unclear. Germline values: CDR1 GTSNPN, CDR2 SVGIG (reference sequence). This CDR3 is built from 12 residues. The ends were cut back, 5 bases at V and 4 bases at J, with 8 bases in the middle. The CDR3 loop is CAWSRLNEKLFF. DNA for the CDR3: TGTGCCTGGTCTAGACTTAATGAAAAACTGTTTTTT.

The chain joins TRBV19 to TRBJ2-4; D is uncertain. The germline V gene has CDR1 LNHDA and CDR2 SQIVND (reference sequence). This CDR3 has 15 residues. The V end lost 1 base, the J end lost 0 bases, and 7 bases lay between the germline ends. The DNA of the CDR3 is TGTGCCAGTAGTATAGTGGCCCTAGCCAAAAACATTCAGTACTTC. This translates into CASSIVALAKNIQYF.

V usage is TRBV4-1 and J usage is TRBJ1-2; tentatively, D is TRBD1 (5 bases). V dropped 1 base and J dropped 5 bases, with 14 bases sitting between them. From germline, CDR1 is MGHRA and CDR2 YSYEKL. This CDR3 is 15 amino acids long. In DNA form, the CDR3 reads TGCGCCAGCAGCCAAGTCCTCCAAGGGGATTATGGCTACACCTTC. Translation gives CASSQVLQGDYGYTF.

The chain uses TRBV7-9 and TRBJ2-7; TRBD2 is a possible D gene (6 bases). The V gene's germline CDR1 is SEHNR and CDR2 FQNEAQ (reference sequence). V dropped 1 base and J dropped 4 bases, with 14 bases sitting between them. The CDR3 covers 15 residues. CDR3 sequence: CASSLGGDGEYEQYF. CDR3 nucleotide sequence: TGTGCCAGCAGCTTAGGGGGGGACGGAGAGTACGAGCAGTACTTC.

The chain carries TRBV19 and TRBJ1-1; unclear D gene. The germline CDR1 and CDR2 sequences are LNHDA and SQIVND (reference sequence). V was clipped by 5 bases and J by 1 base, with 8 bases between them. The length of the CDR3 is 13 residues. CDR3 in amino acids: CASSEDWNTEAFF. The CDR3 DNA follows: TGTGCCAGTAGTGAGGACTGGAACACTGAAGCTTTCTTT.

This rearrangement joins TRBV19 to TRBJ1-3, with D possibly matching TRBD1 (6 bases). The CDR3 is made up of 15 amino acids. Germline CDR1 reads LNHDA; CDR2 reads SQIVND (reference sequence). V was pared by 9 bases and J by 0 bases, with 15 bases between. This CDR3 reads CASNRQGSSGNTIYF. CDR3 DNA sequence: TGTGCCAGCAATCGGCAGGGGAGCTCTGGAAACACCATATATTTT.

The rearrangement joins TRBV13 to TRBJ1-3; no reliable D call. Trimming took 5 bases from V and 3 from J, leaving 14 bases between them. Germline V lookup: CDR1 PRHDT, CDR2 FYEKMQ (reference sequence). This CDR3 has 15 residues. The CDR3 sequence is CASSPERTNGNTIYF. CDR3 in DNA: TGTGCCAGCAGCCCGGAGAGGACTAATGGAAACACCATATATTTT. Complete variable domain (other parts from reference TRBV13 and TRBJ1-3): AAGVIQSPRHLIKEKRETATLKCYPIPRHDTVYWYQQGPGQDPQFLISFYEKMQSDKGSIPDRFSAQQFSDYHSELNMSSLELGDSALYFCASSPERTNGNTIYFGEGSWLTVV.

This clone was observed a single time. The chain joins TRBV28 to TRBJ1-2; D unresolved. CDR1 is MDHEN and CDR2 is SYDVKM in the germline V gene. The CDR3 contains 14 residues. V was shortened by 5 bases and J by 7 bases, with 17 bases between the two germline ends. The DNA for the CDR3 is TGTGCCAGCAGTCCCACAGCAGGTGGTTTTGGCTACACCTTC. Protein product: CASSPTAGGFGYTF.

V is TRBV4-1 and J is TRBJ2-2; D is unresolved. V lost 1 base, J lost 2 bases, and 14 bases lay in between. The CDR3 is 17 residues long. The germline V gene has CDR1 MGHRA and CDR2 YSYEKL. CDR3 sequence: CASSQGLSRSNTGELFF. CDR3 bases: TGCGCCAGCAGCCAAGGGCTTAGCCGGAGCAACACCGGGGAGCTGTTTTTT.

The J gene is TRBJ1-3, the V gene TRBV25-1; 7 bases fit TRBD1. V shed 8 bases, J shed 1 base, and the junction held 8 bases outside the gene matches. The CDR3 is 15 residues long. CDR1 MGHDK and CDR2 SYGVNS come from the germline V gene. CDR3 in amino acids: CASGVGTESGNTIYF. The DNA of the CDR3 is TGTGCCAGCGGCGTCGGGACAGAGTCTGGAAACACCATATATTTT. The entire variable domain, with the rest obtained from reference TRBV25-1 and TRBJ1-3, is as follows: EADIYQTPRYLVIGTGKKITLECSQTMGHDKMYWYQQDPGMELHLIHYSYGVNSTEKGDLSSESTVSRIRTEHFPLTLESARPSHTSQYLCASGVGTESGNTIYFGEGSWLTVV.

V is TRBV18 and J is TRBJ2-7; weak D call: TRBD2 (7 bases). CDR3 length equals 15 residues. Germline CDR1 and CDR2: KGHSH and LQKENI. Trimming removed 4 bases from V and 0 bases from J, with 13 bases in between. The DNA for the CDR3 is TGTGCCAGCTCACTACAGGGAGGGCTCTCCTACGAGCAGTACTTC. Protein sequence: CASSLQGGLSYEQYF.

The DNA for the CDR3 is TGCAGCGCCCGGCGGCAAACAGATACGCAGTATTTT. Its protein product is CSARRQTDTQYF. This chain connects TRBV29-1 to TRBJ2-3; D remains unclear. V was pared by 7 bases and J by 3 bases, with 11 bases between. The CDR3 totals 12 residues. Looked up from germline, CDR1 is SQVTM and CDR2 is ANQGSEA.

The gene calls are TRBV19 and TRBJ1-4; no firm D call. The V end lost 8 bases, the J end lost 8 bases, and 15 bases lay between the germline ends. The V gene's germline CDR1 is LNHDA and CDR2 SQIVND (reference sequence). The CDR3 has 13 residues. Here the CDR3 DNA reads TGTGCCAGTTCGCGAGGGTGGGTCGAAAAACTGTTTTTT. Translating gives CASSRGWVEKLFF. Based on the CDR3 plus reference TRBV19 and TRBJ1-4, the full variable domain is DGGITQSPKYLFRKEGQNVTLSCEQNLNHDAMYWYRQDPGQGLRLIYYSQIVNDFQKGDIAEGYSVSREKKESFPLTVTSAQKNPTAFYLCASSRGWVEKLFFGSGTQLSVL.

The J gene is TRBJ2-7, the V gene TRBV4-2; D is ambiguous. The V gene's germline CDR1 is LGHNA and CDR2 YNFKEQ. The ends were cut back, 1 base at V and 3 bases at J, with 10 bases in the middle. This CDR3 has 14 residues. As DNA, the CDR3 is TGTGCCAGCAGCCAAGGACGGGTGAACTACGAGCAGTACTTC. Protein: CASSQGRVNYEQYF.